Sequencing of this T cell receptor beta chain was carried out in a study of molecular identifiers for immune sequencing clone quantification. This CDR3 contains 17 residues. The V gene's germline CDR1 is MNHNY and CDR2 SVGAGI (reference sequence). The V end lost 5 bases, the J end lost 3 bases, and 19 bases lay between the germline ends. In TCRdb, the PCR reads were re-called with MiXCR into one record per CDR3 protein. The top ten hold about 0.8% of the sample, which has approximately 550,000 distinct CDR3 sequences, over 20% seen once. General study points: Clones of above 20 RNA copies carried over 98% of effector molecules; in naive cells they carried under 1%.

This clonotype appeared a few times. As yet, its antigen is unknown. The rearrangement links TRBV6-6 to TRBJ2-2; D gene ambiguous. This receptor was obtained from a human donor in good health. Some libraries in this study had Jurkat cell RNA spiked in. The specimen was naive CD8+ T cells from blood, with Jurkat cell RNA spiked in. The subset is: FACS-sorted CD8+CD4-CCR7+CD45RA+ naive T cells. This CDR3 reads CASSRPPGLEDTGELFF. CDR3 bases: TGTGCCAGCAGTCGCCCCCCGGGCCTAGAGGACACCGGGGAGCTGTTTTTT.